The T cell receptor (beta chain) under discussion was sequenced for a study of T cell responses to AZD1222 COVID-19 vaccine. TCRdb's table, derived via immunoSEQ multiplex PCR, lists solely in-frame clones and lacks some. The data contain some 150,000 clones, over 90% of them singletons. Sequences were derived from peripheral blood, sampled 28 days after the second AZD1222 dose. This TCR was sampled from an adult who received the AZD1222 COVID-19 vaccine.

The CDR3 is CASSRTVVNQPQHF. The CDR3 DNA follows: TGTGCCAGCAGCCGGACGGTGGTTAATCAGCCCCAGCATTTT. The rearrangement uses TRBV7-2 and TRBJ1-5; D unclear. Germline CDR1 SGHTA, CDR2 FQGNSA. The V gene lost 5 bases and the J gene lost 4 bases, with 12 bases spanning the gap. CDR3 length: 14 residues.